A selection of T cell receptor beta chains follows, all from one sample in a study of T cell responses to AZD1222 COVID-19 vaccine. TCRdb's copy holds only in-frame clones and misses some; the assay was immunoSEQ multiplex PCR. The sample consists of about 150,000 clones, around 90% of them appearing once. Specimen: peripheral blood, collected on day 0 of AZD1222 vaccination. All receptors derive from an adult in good health. Each CDR3 is given with its conserved first and last residue. D genes are given only for firm matches. Rows may omit the clone size; those that give it use once, few, many or a size class.

cdr3_length	clone_size	v_call	j_call	d_call	cdr3_nt	cdr3_aa
15	-	TRBV7-9	TRBJ1-5	TRBD1	TGTGCCAGCAGCTTAGGGACAGGGGAAGGTCAGCCCCAGCATTTT	CASSLGTGEGQPQHF
18	-	TRBV28	TRBJ1-2	TRBD1	TGTGCCAGCAGTCCCTTTTTGGGGACAGGGGCGACTTTCTATGGCTACACCTTC	CASSPFLGTGATFYGYTF
19	-	TRBV7-9	TRBJ1-2	TRBD1	TGTGCCAGCAGCTTAGTGTCCACCCGGGACAGGGATTATAACTATGGCTACACCTTC	CASSLVSTRDRDYNYGYTF
17	-	TRBV7-8	TRBJ1-5	TRBD1	TGTGCCAGCAGGTCCTCCCCAGGGGGCGCAGACAATCAGCCCCAGCATTTT	CASRSSPGGADNQPQHF
15	-	TRBV28	TRBJ2-3	-	TGTGCCAGCAGGGGACTCGGACTCCGGACAGATACGCAGTATTTT	CASRGLGLRTDTQYF
14	-	TRBV3-1/TRBV3-2	TRBJ1-5	TRBD1	TGTGCCAGCAGCCAGGGAACAGGGGGTCAGCCCCAGCATTTT	CASSQGTGGQPQHF
15	-	TRBV28	TRBJ2-7	-	TGTGCCAGCAGTTTATCGTACTCACTGCCCTACGAGCAGTACTTC	CASSLSYSLPYEQYF
15	-	TRBV4-1	TRBJ2-5	-	TGCGCCAGCAGCCAAGTATACGGACCTAAAGAGACCCAGTACTTC	CASSQVYGPKETQYF
17	once	TRBV7-8	TRBJ2-1	TRBD2	TGTGCCAGCAGCCCTGGGACTAGCGGGAGATCTGTCTCTGAGCAGTTCTTC	CASSPGTSGRSVSEQFF
13	-	TRBV4-1	TRBJ1-1	-	TGCGCCAGCAGCCATAACAGGAACACTGAAGCTTTCTTT	CASSHNRNTEAFF
17	-	TRBV5-1	TRBJ2-1	-	TGCGCCAGCAGCTCCCGGGGTCCTGCAAGCTCCTACAATGAGCAGTTCTTC	CASSSRGPASSYNEQFF
13	-	TRBV7-8	TRBJ2-1	-	TGTGCCAGCAGCTTAGCGGCCAAGCGCGAGCAGTTCTTC	CASSLAAKREQFF
12	-	TRBV11-2	TRBJ1-2	-	TGTGCCAGCAGCCCCTGGGGGGAGTTTGGCACCTTC	CASSPWGEFGTF
10	-	TRBV25-1	TRBJ2-7	-	TGTGCCAGCAGTGAAGCGGAGCAGTACTTC	CASSEAEQYF
12	-	TRBV30	TRBJ2-7	-	TGTGCCTGGAGTGTCGTAACCTACGAGCAGTACTTC	CAWSVVTYEQYF
11	-	TRBV20-1	TRBJ1-2	-	TGCAGTCCCCCGGAAAACTATGGCTACACCTTC	CSPPENYGYTF
16	-	TRBV11-2	TRBJ2-7	TRBD1	TGTACCAGCAGCCTCCAAAGACAGGGGGCGTCCTACGAGCAGTACTTC	CTSSLQRQGASYEQYF
20	-	TRBV6-1	TRBJ2-3	-	TGTGCCAGCAGTGAAGGGCTAGGGGCGGGAAACGGGACTCTTTGGAATACGCAGTATTTT	CASSEGLGAGNGTLWNTQYF
16	-	TRBV6-5	TRBJ1-1	-	TGTGCCAGCAGTTACAGAAGAACCCCACCCTACACTGAAGCTTTCTTT	CASSYRRTPPYTEAFF
15	-	TRBV3-1/TRBV3-2	TRBJ2-3	TRBD2	TGTGCCAGCAGCCGATGGACTAGGAACGCTGATACGCAGTATTTT	CASSRWTRNADTQYF
12	-	TRBV5-3	TRBJ1-1	-	TGTGCCAGACCTCTCAGGGCCCGGAGGGCTTTCTTT	CARPLRARRAFF
14	-	TRBV9	TRBJ2-3	-	TGTGCCAGCACGCGTGGCGGTCCTGGGGATACGCAGTATTTT	CASTRGGPGDTQYF
15	few	TRBV13	TRBJ2-7	-	TGTGCCAGCAGCACCAGACTGGAACCTCAAGATTCGCAGTACTTC	CASSTRLEPQDSQYF
17	-	TRBV27	TRBJ1-2	TRBD1	TGTGCCAGCAGTTTAGCGGGACAGGGAGAAAAGGACTATGGCTACACCTTC	CASSLAGQGEKDYGYTF
15	-	TRBV14	TRBJ1-4	-	TGTGCCAGCAGCCAAGTCGGGACCTATAATGAAAAACTGTTTTTT	CASSQVGTYNEKLFF
15	-	TRBV2	TRBJ2-5	-	TGTGCCACCCAGTTTAGGGACCTACACCAAGAGACCCAGTACTTC	CATQFRDLHQETQYF
14	few	TRBV18	TRBJ2-7	-	TGTGCCAGCCGGGCCGGGACAAGCTCCTACGAGCAGTACTTC	CASRAGTSSYEQYF
14	-	TRBV7-2	TRBJ2-7	-	TGTGCCAGCAGCTTAAGTTACAGCTCCTACGAGCAGTACTTC	CASSLSYSSYEQYF
15	-	TRBV9	TRBJ1-1	-	TGTGCCAGCAGCCCTAGAGCACAGGTGAACACTGAAGCTTTCTTT	CASSPRAQVNTEAFF
15	-	TRBV7-3	TRBJ2-7	TRBD2	TGTGCCAGCAGCTTGGGCGGTCGGGAGGTCGACGAGCAGTACTTC	CASSLGGREVDEQYF
11	-	TRBV6-5	TRBJ2-3	-	TGTGCCAGCCAGGGCCCAGATACGCAGTATTTT	CASQGPDTQYF
15	-	TRBV2	TRBJ2-7	-	TGTGCCAGCAGTGTCGGAGGGGCCCGCTCCTACGAGCAGTACTTC	CASSVGGARSYEQYF
15	-	TRBV6-5	TRBJ2-7	TRBD2	TGTGCCAGCAGTCCCGCGGCAGCGGGAGTATCCGAGCAGTACTTC	CASSPAAAGVSEQYF
15	-	TRBV5-8	TRBJ2-7	TRBD2	TGTGCCAGCAGCCAATGGGGGGGGAGCCCCTACGAGCAGTACTTC	CASSQWGGSPYEQYF
16	-	TRBV5-1	TRBJ2-1	TRBD2	TGCGCCAGCAGCCACTCCCTAGCGGGAGGGAAAGGTGAGCAGTTCTTC	CASSHSLAGGKGEQFF
15	-	TRBV3-1/TRBV3-2	TRBJ2-5	TRBD1	TGTGCCAGCAGCCAAGCAACAGGGGCCCAAGAGACCCAGTACTTC	CASSQATGAQETQYF
15	-	TRBV23-1	TRBJ2-4	-	TGCGCCAGCAGTCAGATCGGGGGAGCCAAAAACATTCAGTACTTC	CASSQIGGAKNIQYF
17	-	TRBV27	TRBJ2-3	TRBD2	TGTGCCAGCAGTGTGAGGACTAGCGGGAGAGGCACAGATACGCAGTATTTT	CASSVRTSGRGTDTQYF
14	-	TRBV5-1	TRBJ2-3	TRBD2	TGCGCCAGCAGCTTTGCGGGAGCGGCAGATACGCAGTATTTT	CASSFAGAADTQYF
15	-	TRBV11-2	TRBJ2-3	TRBD2	TGTGCCAGCAGCTTGGCAGCGGGAGGGTTAGATACGCAGTATTTT	CASSLAAGGLDTQYF
13	-	TRBV12-3/TRBV12-4	TRBJ2-7	-	TGTGCCAGCAGCCCGACTACCTCCTACGAGCAGTACTTC	CASSPTTSYEQYF
15	-	TRBV4-1	TRBJ1-6	-	TGCGCCAGCAGCCAAGATGCAGGCGGCAGCTCACCCCTCCACTTT	CASSQDAGGSSPLHF
13	-	TRBV7-9	TRBJ2-7	-	TGTGCCAGCAGCTTAATCAGCTCCTACGAGCAGTACTTC	CASSLISSYEQYF
14	-	TRBV18	TRBJ1-5	-	TGTGCCAGCTCGTTACGGGATAGCAATCAGCCCCAGCATTTT	CASSLRDSNQPQHF
15	-	TRBV6-5	TRBJ1-5	-	TGTGCCAGCAGTTACAGGGAGGGCTCGGGACAGCCCCAGCATTTT	CASSYREGSGQPQHF
16	-	TRBV24-1	TRBJ2-1	TRBD1	TGTGCCACCAGTGATTTAAGCGGACAGGGGCGGAATGAGCAGTTCTTC	CATSDLSGQGRNEQFF